A single T cell receptor beta chain is shown here with its context. Per the germline V gene, CDR1 is SGHAT and CDR2 is FQNNGV. Trimming cost V 0 bases and J 3 bases, with 15 bases left between them. This CDR3 is built from 17 residues. The data belong to a study of blood T cell repertoires in COVID-19. Generated by immunoSEQ multiplex PCR, the TCRdb table keeps only in-frame clones and is missing some. The top ten hold about 8% of the sample, which has approximately 220,000 clones, about 84% seen once. Sequenced input: peripheral blood. The chain employs TRBV11-2 and TRBJ2-1; possibly TRBD2 for D (6 bases). The receptor's source is an elderly woman with acute or convalescent COVID-19. The chain's CDR3 is CASSLDMRGLIYNEQFF. In DNA form, the CDR3 reads TGTGCCAGCAGCTTAGATATGCGGGGCTTAATCTACAATGAGCAGTTCTTC.